Listed here is a single T cell receptor (beta chain). The antigen remains undetermined. This entry is derived from a study of T cell repertoires in cytomegalovirus infection. Study information: Signatures in public TCR beta sequences pointed to both CMV infection and matching HLA type. Study results and limitations: Clonotypes of TCR beta that were HLA-C-restricted and CMV-specific dominated the ex vivo response. The cumulative frequency of public TCR beta families identified carriers of CMV plus the relevant HLA.

One entry per CDR3 protein results from TCRdb running MiXCR on the reads. The sample contains 150,000 to 200,000 distinct CDR3 sequences, approximately 30% of which appear only once. V gave up 1 base and J gave up 6 bases, with 10 bases separating them. The CDR3 loop spans 13 amino acids. Germline lookup yields CDR1 SGHNT and CDR2 YYREEE (reference sequence). Sequenced: PBMCs. The genes are TRBV5-4 and TRBJ1-2; no firm D call. The source of this sequence is a human donor in good health (CMV status not recorded). Some clones in this sample may be carry-over from other donors' samples. CDR3 nucleotide sequence: TGTGCCAGCAGCTTGAATCTCGGCGATGGCTACACCTTC. It codes for CASSLNLGDGYTF.